Following are 26 T cell receptor beta chains from one sample sequenced in a study of metastatic and nonmetastatic thyroid tumors. No treatment of any kind had been given to any patient before thyroid surgery. TCRdb re-clonotyped the PCR reads via MiXCR. There are approximately 90,000 clones in the sample; 7.5% to 9% occur only once, and approximately 10% lies in the top ten. Sequenced sample: blood. The origin of the receptors is a female donor with papillary thyroid cancer or a benign thyroid nodule (not recorded which). Some clones in this sample may be carry-over from other donors' samples.

This clone has a count of ten or more. This chain joins TRBV29-1 and TRBJ2-2; D is uncertain. Germline values: CDR1 SQVTM, CDR2 ANQGSEA. CDR3 length: 12 amino acids. Trimming pared 4 bases from V and 5 bases from J, leaving 8 bases between. DNA of the CDR3: TGCAGCGTTGTACGTTCGACCGGGGAGCTGTTTTTT. Amino acid sequence: CSVVRSTGELFF.

At least ten counts were recorded for this clone. This chain connects TRBV4-1 to TRBJ2-5; TRBD1 might be the D (5 bases). Germline V gene data show CDR1 as MGHRA and CDR2 as YSYEKL. The CDR3 contains 15 residues. V was pared by 4 bases and J by 2 bases, with 14 bases between. Written as DNA, the CDR3 is TGCGCCAGCAGCCGGGGCTCCGGTAAACAAGAGACCCAGTACTTC. Translation: CASSRGSGKQETQYF.

This clone was observed many times. The V gene is TRBV12-3 or TRBV12-4, the J gene TRBJ2-3; 7 positions agree with TRBD1. The CDR3 has 14 amino acids. Losses at the gene ends were 4 bases for V and 0 bases for J; bases not matched to a gene: 1. As DNA, the CDR3 is TGTGCCAGCAGTTGGACAGGAAGCACAGATACGCAGTATTTT. As protein: CASSWTGSTDTQYF.

This clone was counted many times. This chain joins TRBV28 and TRBJ1-1; no clear D. Trimming took 4 bases from V and 2 from J, leaving 8 bases between them. The CDR3 extends over 13 amino acids. Germline CDR1 is MDHEN and CDR2 is SYDVKM. The CDR3 protein is CASSSHDNTEAFF. DNA for the CDR3: TGTGCCAGCAGTTCGCACGATAACACTGAAGCTTTCTTT.

This clone was counted many times. The DNA for the CDR3 is TGTGCCAGCGGGGGACTAGCGGGGGTCGCGAACACCGGGGAGCTGTTTTTT. It specifies CASGGLAGVANTGELFF. The V call is TRBV9, the J call TRBJ2-2, with 14 nucleotides matching TRBD2. The germline V gene has CDR1 SGDLS and CDR2 YYNGEE. The CDR3 covers 17 residues. J gave up 0 bases and V 7 bases, and 5 bases lay outside the gene matches.

This clone was seen ten or more times. The rearrangement joins TRBV3-1 to TRBJ1-1, with D unclear. CDR1 LGHDT and CDR2 YNNKEL come from the germline V gene (reference sequence). The CDR3 loop spans 14 amino acids. With 6 bases removed from V and 2 bases from J, the gap between germline ends came to 13 bases. For the CDR3, the DNA is TGTGCCAGCAGGCCAAGTTCGGTAAACACTGAAGCTTTCTTT. Its protein product is CASRPSSVNTEAFF.

Ten or more counts support this clone. The rearrangement links TRBV15 to TRBJ2-7; D perhaps matches TRBD1 (5 bases). The CDR3 is 13 amino acids. Germline CDR1 is LNHNV and CDR2 is YYDKDF (reference sequence). Trimming removed 4 bases from V and 4 bases from J, with 11 bases in between. The CDR3 spells CATSMGQAYEQYF. Written as DNA, the CDR3 is TGTGCCACCAGCATGGGGCAGGCTTACGAGCAGTACTTC. Supplemented by reference TRBV15 and TRBJ2-7, the full variable domain reads DAMVIQNPRYQVTQFGKPVTLSCSQTLNHNVMYWYQQKSSQAPKLLFHYYDKDFNNEADTPDNFQSRRPNTSFCFLDIRSPGLGDTAMYLCATSMGQAYEQYFGPGTRLTVT.

Points on this clone: A much larger clone lies one base from this, so it may be a read error. This rearrangement joins TRBV14 to TRBJ1-6; no clear D. The CDR3 covers 14 residues. Trimming left V 2 bases short and J 9 bases short, with 11 bases between. Germline CDR1 is SGHDN and CDR2 is FVKESK. The CDR3 here is CASSQSPDTSPLHF. Written as DNA, the CDR3 is TGTGCCAGCAGCCAATCCCCCGATACTTCACCCCTCCACTTT.

At least ten counts were recorded for this clone. The V gene is TRBV12-3 or TRBV12-4, the J gene TRBJ1-1; D is ambiguous. The ends were cut back, 2 bases at V and 3 bases at J, with 10 bases in the middle. The CDR3 has 14 residues. The CDR3 loop reads CASSLRGKYTEAFF. The CDR3 DNA reads TGTGCCAGCAGTTTAAGAGGGAAGTACACTGAAGCTTTCTTT.

This clone was observed at least ten times. The rearrangement uses TRBV5-5 and TRBJ1-2, with 7 nucleotides matching TRBD1. Germline CDR1 reads SGHKS; CDR2 reads YYEKEE (reference sequence). With 0 bases clipped from V and 8 bases from J, the junction kept 10 bases outside the gene matches. This CDR3 has 15 residues. CDR3 nucleotide sequence: TGTGCCAGCAGCTTGGACAAGGGACAGCCGTACGGCTACACCTTC. Translating gives CASSLDKGQPYGYTF.

This clone was picked up many times. CDR3 coding DNA: TGTGCCAGCAGGACCGGGGTAGAGGAGACCCAGTACTTC. Its protein is CASRTGVEETQYF. The chain employs TRBV2 and TRBJ2-5; D possibly corresponds to TRBD2 (5 bases). Trimming shortened V by 6 bases and J by 5 bases, and 13 bases separated the two germline ends. Germline CDR1 SNHLY, CDR2 FYNNEI. CDR3 length: 13 amino acids.

Notes on this clone: A much larger clone lies one base from this, so it may be a read error. The chain has TRBV6-2 or TRBV6-3 and TRBJ2-5; unclear D gene. Trimming removed 7 bases at V and 0 bases at J, with 12 bases between. Germline CDR1 MNHEY, CDR2 SVGEGT. CDR3 size: 14 residues. CDR3 coding DNA: TGTGCCAGCATTAGGGTATTGAACCAAGAGACCCAGTACTTC. Translated: CASIRVLNQETQYF.

This clone was recorded many times. At one end the junction does not follow the germline gene, possibly because of a read error. This rearrangement joins TRBV2 to TRBJ2-3; a weak D match, TRBD2 (7 bases). Germline loops: CDR1 SNHLY, CDR2 FYNNEI. The CDR3 is 13 residues long. The CDR3 is CASGEGRGAHPEF. The CDR3 nucleotides are TGTGCCAGCGGGGAGGGACGGGGGGCCCACCCTGAATTT.

This clone was seen at least ten times. CDR3 region: CSAGQGDYNSPLHF. Written as DNA, the CDR3 is TGCAGCGCTGGGCAGGGCGACTATAATTCACCCCTCCACTTT. The V gene is TRBV20-1, the J gene TRBJ1-6; maybe TRBD1 (5 bases). Germline loops: CDR1 DFQATT, CDR2 SNEGSKA (reference sequence). The CDR3 sequence is 14 residues long.

This clone showed up many times. The DNA for the CDR3 is TGTGCCAGCAGCTTAGGGCCTATGGGGTTGGGTTCACCCCTCCACTTT. This encodes CASSLGPMGLGSPLHF. This chain links TRBV7-3 with TRBJ1-6; D is ambiguous. Germline-derived CDR1 and CDR2 are SGHTA and FQGTGA. Trimming took off 2 bases at V and 9 bases at J, with 17 bases between the two ends. CDR3 size: 16 residues.

This clone was recorded at least ten times. The chain couples TRBV2 to TRBJ2-2; 8 bases fit TRBD1. CDR3 length: 15 residues. CDR1 is SNHLY, CDR2 FYNNEI, per germline. Trimming removed 4 bases from V and 1 base from J; junction bases left unmatched: 2. The DNA of the CDR3 is TGTGCCAGCAGTGGACAGGGGTGGAACACCGGGGAGCTGTTTTTT. It is translated as CASSGQGWNTGELFF.

In this sample, this clone turned up many times. The J gene is TRBJ1-3, the V gene TRBV18, with TRBD1 as a possible D gene (5 bases). Germline values: CDR1 KGHSH, CDR2 LQKENI. The CDR3 runs 14 residues. Trimming pared 3 bases from V and 2 bases from J, leaving 8 bases between. CDR3 sequence reads: CASSPGVTGNTIYF. In DNA, the CDR3 is TGTGCCAGCTCACCGGGGGTAACTGGAAACACCATATATTTT. Based on the CDR3 plus reference TRBV18 and TRBJ1-3, the full variable domain is NAGVMQNPRHLVRRRGQEARLRCSPMKGHSHVYWYRQLPEEGLKFMVYLQKENIIDESGMPKERFSAEFPKEGPSILRIQQVVRGDSAAYFCASSPGVTGNTIYFGEGSWLTVV.

This clone was recorded many times. J is TRBJ1-4 and V is TRBV6-1; 8 nucleotides agree with TRBD1. The trim removed 5 bases at V and 4 bases at J, leaving 9 bases unmatched. This CDR3 has 16 amino acids. Germline V gene data show CDR1 as MNHNS and CDR2 as SASEGT. The CDR3 DNA is TGTGCCAGCAGTCCGGGACAGGCGCGCATTAATGAAAAACTGTTTTTT. Translated: CASSPGQARINEKLFF.

This clone was recorded many times. V usage is TRBV6-4 and J usage is TRBJ2-3; 13 bases are a match to TRBD2. The length of the CDR3 is 15 residues. CDR1 MRHNA and CDR2 SNTAGT come from the germline V gene. J gave up 4 bases and V 4 bases, and 2 bases lay outside the gene matches. CDR3 region: CASSATSGGADTQYF. CDR3 nucleotides: TGTGCCAGCAGTGCCACTAGCGGGGGGGCAGATACGCAGTATTTT.

Ten or more counts support this clone. The genes are TRBV11-2 and TRBJ2-7, with 12 positions matching TRBD1. This CDR3 contains 14 residues. Germline CDR1 SGHAT, CDR2 FQNNGV. The J segment lost 3 bases and the V segment lost 11 bases, leaving 8 bases of the junction unmatched. The CDR3 loop is CAGGDRGRGYEQYF. In DNA form, the CDR3 reads TGTGCCGGAGGGGACAGGGGGCGAGGCTACGAGCAGTACTTC.

The table lists this clone with many counts. The chain carries TRBV30 and TRBJ1-2; TRBD1 matches 9 bases. Germline V CDR1 and CDR2: GTSNPN, SVGIG (reference sequence). The CDR3 loop spans 18 amino acids. The V and J ends lost 0 bases and 4 bases, in that order; junction bases with no gene match: 15. The chain's CDR3 is CAWSVVGTGIVPRYGYTF. In nucleotides, the CDR3 is TGTGCCTGGAGTGTAGTCGGGACAGGGATCGTTCCTCGCTATGGCTACACCTTC. Combining the CDR3 with reference TRBV30 and TRBJ1-2 gives the whole variable domain SQTIHQWPATLVQPVGSPLSLECTVEGTSNPNLYWYRQAAGRGLQLLFYSVGIGQISSEVPQNLSASRPQDRQFILSSKKLLLSDSGFYLCAWSVVGTGIVPRYGYTFGSGTRLTVV.

This clone appeared many times. The V gene is TRBV7-6, the J gene TRBJ2-7; 9 nucleotides match TRBD1. This CDR3 has 15 residues. The J segment lost 6 bases and the V segment lost 4 bases, leaving 10 bases of the junction unmatched. Germline CDR1 reads SGHVS; CDR2 reads FNYEAQ. CDR3 in DNA: TGTGCCAGCAGCTCCTCCGGGACAGGGAATCGCGAGCAGTACTTC. This translates into CASSSSGTGNREQYF.

The table lists this clone with many counts. The chain employs TRBV6-1 and TRBJ2-7; D may be TRBD1 (6 bases). The V end was cut by 6 bases, the J end by 0 bases, with 9 bases between. This CDR3 region has 13 residues. Per the germline V gene, CDR1 is MNHNS and CDR2 is SASEGT. For the CDR3, the DNA is TGTGCCAGCAGAACAGGGTTCTCCTACGAGCAGTACTTC. Amino acids: CASRTGFSYEQYF.

This clone was recorded at least ten times. The chain uses TRBV5-1 and TRBJ1-2; TRBD1 aligns across 7 bases. Germline trimming cut 0 bases from V and 7 bases from J; bases unmatched to any gene: 9. The CDR3 loop spans 15 amino acids. CDR1 is SGHRS, CDR2 YFSETQ, per germline. The CDR3 nucleotides are TGCGCCAGCAGCTTGGCCAGCCCAGGGGGTGGTGGCTACACCTTC. Encoded protein: CASSLASPGGGGYTF.

V and J are TRBV30 and TRBJ1-5; D perhaps matches TRBD1 (6 bases). The CDR3 consists of 14 residues. The germline gives CDR1 GTSNPN, CDR2 SVGIG (reference sequence). V lost 4 bases to trimming and J lost 4 bases, with 14 bases between them. In DNA form, the CDR3 reads TGTGCCTGGATGGACGGGCAGGGGAATCAGCCCCAGCATTTT. It is translated as CAWMDGQGNQPQHF.

This clone was seen at least ten times. The chain is built from TRBV6-1 and TRBJ1-2, with TRBD1 as a possible D gene (5 bases). The germline gives CDR1 MNHNS, CDR2 SASEGT. Trimming pared 5 bases from V and 4 bases from J, leaving 23 bases between. CDR3 length: 17 residues. The CDR3, as DNA: TGTGCCAGCAGTAGGGCCGGGACCCCCGTTGGTGGCTATGGCTACACCTTC. Protein product: CASSRAGTPVGGYGYTF.